This TCR beta chain was identified during a study of cytomegalovirus exposure and HLA in healthy donors. Regarding this clone: Antigen unknown.

Study-level findings and limits: Roughly 170 TCR beta chains were listed as cytomegalovirus-associated. Immune exposure data for these donors was limited to CMV serostatus.

Researchers ran the PCR with 60 Vbeta and 13 Jbeta primers. The table came from immunoSEQ multiplex PCR; TCRdb's copy has only in-frame clones and leaves some out. The data contain roughly 110,000 clones, roughly 82% of them singletons. Regarding donors, all were healthy bone marrow donors. This sequence was found in a man between 25 and 39 years old in good health and CMV-seropositive. What was sequenced was PBMCs.

In nucleotides, the CDR3 is TGCGCCAGCAGCTTCAGGGTTTTGCACGAGCAGTACTTC. This encodes CASSFRVLHEQYF. The gene calls are TRBV5-1 and TRBJ2-7; a weak D match, TRBD1 (5 bases). The CDR3 sequence is 13 residues long. CDR1 SGHRS and CDR2 YFSETQ come from the germline V gene. V was pared by 2 bases and J by 5 bases, with 11 bases between.